One T cell receptor (beta chain) is described in this entry. This sample is drawn from a study of cytomegalovirus exposure and HLA in healthy donors. A multiplex PCR was run with 60 Vbeta primers and 13 Jbeta primers. The repertoire was sequenced with immunoSEQ multiplex PCR; TCRdb's copy has only in-frame clones and lacks some. The sample totals over 120,000 clones; its top ten clones hold 0.96%. CDR1 is SEHNR and CDR2 is FQNEAQ in the germline V gene (reference sequence). After removal of 5 bases from V and 4 bases from J, the junction contained 5 bases not matched to a gene. The CDR3 contains 15 residues.

The receptor was derived from a male donor in good health and CMV-seronegative. The chain couples TRBV7-9 to TRBJ1-4; 9 bases map to TRBD1. Sequencing input: PBMCs. The CDR3 DNA reads as TGTGCCAGCAGCACCGGACAGGGGAATAATGAAAAACTGTTTTTT. Translated: CASSTGQGNNEKLFF.